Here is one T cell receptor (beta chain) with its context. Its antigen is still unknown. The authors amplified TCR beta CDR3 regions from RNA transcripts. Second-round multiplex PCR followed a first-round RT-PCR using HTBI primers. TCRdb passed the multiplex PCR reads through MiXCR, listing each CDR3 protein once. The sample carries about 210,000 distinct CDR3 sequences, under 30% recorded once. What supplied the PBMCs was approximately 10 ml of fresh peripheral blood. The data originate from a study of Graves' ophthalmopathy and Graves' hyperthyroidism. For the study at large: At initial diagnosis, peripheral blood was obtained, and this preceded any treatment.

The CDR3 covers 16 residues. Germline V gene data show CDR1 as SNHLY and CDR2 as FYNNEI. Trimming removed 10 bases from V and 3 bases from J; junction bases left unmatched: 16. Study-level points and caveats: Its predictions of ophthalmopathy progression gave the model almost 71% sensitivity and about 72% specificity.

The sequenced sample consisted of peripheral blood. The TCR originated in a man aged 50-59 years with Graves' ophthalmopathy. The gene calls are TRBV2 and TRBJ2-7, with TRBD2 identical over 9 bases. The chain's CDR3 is CATEGGSGRPSYEQYF. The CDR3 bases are TGTGCCACCGAAGGGGGTAGCGGGAGACCGAGCTACGAGCAGTACTTC. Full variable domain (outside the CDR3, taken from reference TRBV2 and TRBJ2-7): EPEVTQTPSHQVTQMGQEVILRCVPISNHLYFYWYRQILGQKVEFLVSFYNNEISEKSEIFDDQFSVERPDGSNFTLKIRSTKLEDSAMYFCATEGGSGRPSYEQYFGPGTRLTVT.